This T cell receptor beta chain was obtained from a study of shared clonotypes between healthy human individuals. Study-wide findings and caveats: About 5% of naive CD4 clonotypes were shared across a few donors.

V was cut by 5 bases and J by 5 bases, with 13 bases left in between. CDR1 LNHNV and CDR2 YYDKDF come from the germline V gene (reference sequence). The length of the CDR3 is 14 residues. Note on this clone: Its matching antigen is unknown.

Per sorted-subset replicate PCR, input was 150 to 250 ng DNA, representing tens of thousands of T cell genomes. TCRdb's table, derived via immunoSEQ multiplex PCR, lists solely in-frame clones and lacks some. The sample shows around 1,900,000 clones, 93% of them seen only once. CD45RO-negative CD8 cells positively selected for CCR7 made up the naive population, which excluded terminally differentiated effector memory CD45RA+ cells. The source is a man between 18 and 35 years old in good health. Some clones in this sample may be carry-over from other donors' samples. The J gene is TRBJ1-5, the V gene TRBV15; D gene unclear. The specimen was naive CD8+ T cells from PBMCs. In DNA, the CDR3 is TGTGCCACCAGCGCCGGAAGAATCTATCAGCCCCAGCATTTT. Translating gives CATSAGRIYQPQHF.